This T cell receptor (beta chain) was identified in a study of cytomegalovirus exposure and HLA in healthy donors. Points from the study as a whole: Three chains tied to CMV proved CMV antigen-specific in vitro. Many donors shared some public TCRs, even though most TCR sequences were rare. HLA allele associations emerged for fewer than 20,000 TCR beta sequences in a later analysis, at 0.05 false discovery rate.

It was healthy bone marrow donors who served as donors. 60 Vbeta and 13 Jbeta primers were used in PCR. Measured with immunoSEQ multiplex PCR; TCRdb has only the in-frame clones, and not every one. This sample has 110,000 or so clones, with over 55% found just once. Concerning this clone itself: The antigen is undetermined.

This CDR3 has 15 residues. With 1 base removed from V and 3 bases from J, the gap between germline ends came to 12 bases. Per germline, CDR1 SNHLY and CDR2 FYNNEI. Material: PBMCs. The sequence was obtained from a man aged 18-30 years in good health and CMV-seropositive. The rearrangement links TRBV2 to TRBJ1-1, with D tentatively TRBD1 (6 bases). The CDR3: CASSEGAKGDTEAFF. Here the CDR3 DNA reads TGTGCCAGCAGTGAAGGAGCCAAGGGGGACACTGAAGCTTTCTTT.